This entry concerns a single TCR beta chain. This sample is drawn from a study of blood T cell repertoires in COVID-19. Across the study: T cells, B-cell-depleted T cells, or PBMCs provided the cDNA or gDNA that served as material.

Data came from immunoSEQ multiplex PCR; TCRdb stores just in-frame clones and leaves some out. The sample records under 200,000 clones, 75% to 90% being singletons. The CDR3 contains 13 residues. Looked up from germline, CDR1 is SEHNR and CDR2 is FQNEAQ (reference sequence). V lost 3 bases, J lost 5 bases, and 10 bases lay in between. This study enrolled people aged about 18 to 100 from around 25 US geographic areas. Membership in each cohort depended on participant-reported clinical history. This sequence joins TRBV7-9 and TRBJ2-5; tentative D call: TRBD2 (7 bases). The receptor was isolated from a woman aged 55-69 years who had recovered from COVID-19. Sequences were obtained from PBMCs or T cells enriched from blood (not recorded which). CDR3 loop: CASSFRGAETQYF. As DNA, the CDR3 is TGTGCCAGCAGCTTCCGGGGGGCCGAGACCCAGTACTTC.